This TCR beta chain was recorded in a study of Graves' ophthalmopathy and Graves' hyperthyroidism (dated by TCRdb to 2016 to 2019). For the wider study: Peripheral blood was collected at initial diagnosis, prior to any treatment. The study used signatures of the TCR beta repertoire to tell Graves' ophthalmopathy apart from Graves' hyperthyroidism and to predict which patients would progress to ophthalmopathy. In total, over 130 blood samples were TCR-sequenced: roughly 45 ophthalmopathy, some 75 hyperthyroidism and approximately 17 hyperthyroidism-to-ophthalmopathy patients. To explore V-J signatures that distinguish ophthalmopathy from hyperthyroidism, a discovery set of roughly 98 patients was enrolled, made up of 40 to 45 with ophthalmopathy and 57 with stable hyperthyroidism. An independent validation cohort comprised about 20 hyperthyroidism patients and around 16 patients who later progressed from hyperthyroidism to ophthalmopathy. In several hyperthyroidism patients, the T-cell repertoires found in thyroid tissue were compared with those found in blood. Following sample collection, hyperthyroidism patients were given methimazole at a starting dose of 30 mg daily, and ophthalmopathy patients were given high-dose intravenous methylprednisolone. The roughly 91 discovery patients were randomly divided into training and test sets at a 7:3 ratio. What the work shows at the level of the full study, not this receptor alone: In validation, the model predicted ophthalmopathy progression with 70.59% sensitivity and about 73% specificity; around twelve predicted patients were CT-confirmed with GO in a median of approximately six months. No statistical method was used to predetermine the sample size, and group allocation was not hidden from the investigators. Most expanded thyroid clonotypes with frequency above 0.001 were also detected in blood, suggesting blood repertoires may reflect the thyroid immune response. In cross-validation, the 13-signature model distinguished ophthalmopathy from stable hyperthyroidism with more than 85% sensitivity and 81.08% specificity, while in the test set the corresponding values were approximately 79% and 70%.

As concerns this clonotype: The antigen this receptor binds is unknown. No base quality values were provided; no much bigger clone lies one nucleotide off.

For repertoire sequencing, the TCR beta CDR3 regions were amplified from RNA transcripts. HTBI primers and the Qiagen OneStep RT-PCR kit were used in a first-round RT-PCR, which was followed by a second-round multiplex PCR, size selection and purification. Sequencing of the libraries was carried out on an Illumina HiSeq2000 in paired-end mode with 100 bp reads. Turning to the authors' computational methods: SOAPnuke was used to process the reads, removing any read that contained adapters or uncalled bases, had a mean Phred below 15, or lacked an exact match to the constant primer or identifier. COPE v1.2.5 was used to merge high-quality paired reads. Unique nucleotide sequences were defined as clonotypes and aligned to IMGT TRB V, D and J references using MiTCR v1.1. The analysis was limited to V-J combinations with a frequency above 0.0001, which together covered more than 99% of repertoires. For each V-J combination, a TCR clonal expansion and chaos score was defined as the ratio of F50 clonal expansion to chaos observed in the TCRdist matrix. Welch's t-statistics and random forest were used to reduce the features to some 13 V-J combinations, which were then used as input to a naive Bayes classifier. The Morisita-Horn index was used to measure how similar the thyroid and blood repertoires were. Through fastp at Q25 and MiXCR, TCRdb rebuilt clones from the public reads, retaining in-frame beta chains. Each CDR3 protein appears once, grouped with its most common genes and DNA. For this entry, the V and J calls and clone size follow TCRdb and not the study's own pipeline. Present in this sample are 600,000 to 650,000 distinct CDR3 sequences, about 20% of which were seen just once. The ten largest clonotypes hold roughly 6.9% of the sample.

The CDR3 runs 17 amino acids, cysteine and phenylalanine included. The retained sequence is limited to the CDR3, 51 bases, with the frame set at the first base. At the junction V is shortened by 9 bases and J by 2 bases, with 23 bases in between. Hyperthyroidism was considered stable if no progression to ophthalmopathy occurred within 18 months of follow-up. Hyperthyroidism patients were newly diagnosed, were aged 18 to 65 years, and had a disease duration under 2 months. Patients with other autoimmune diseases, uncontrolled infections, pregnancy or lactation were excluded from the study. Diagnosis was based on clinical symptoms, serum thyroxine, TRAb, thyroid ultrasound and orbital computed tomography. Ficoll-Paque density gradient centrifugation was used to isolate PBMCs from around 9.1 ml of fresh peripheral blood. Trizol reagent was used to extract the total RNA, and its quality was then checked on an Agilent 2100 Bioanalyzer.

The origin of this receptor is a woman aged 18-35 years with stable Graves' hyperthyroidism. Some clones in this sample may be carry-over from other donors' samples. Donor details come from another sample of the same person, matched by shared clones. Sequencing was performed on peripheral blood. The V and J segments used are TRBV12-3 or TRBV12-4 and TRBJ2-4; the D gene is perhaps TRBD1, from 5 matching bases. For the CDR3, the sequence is CASNTDNLGWTKNIQYF. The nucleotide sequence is TGTGCCAGTAACACGGACAATCTTGGGTGGACCAAAAACATTCAGTACTTC.